This entry lists 27 T cell receptor beta chains sequenced from one sample in a study of blood T cell repertoires in COVID-19. Assay used: immunoSEQ multiplex PCR; TCRdb lists only in-frame clones, some missing. The table records fewer than 35,000 clones, 75% to 85% of them present only once. The sample taken for sequencing was peripheral blood. These receptors were taken from an elderly man with active COVID-19.

This sequence joins TRBV5-4 and TRBJ2-1, with TRBD2 matching 11 bases. Germline V lookup: CDR1 SGHNT, CDR2 YYREEE (reference sequence). V lost 6 bases to trimming and J lost 12 bases; unmatched junction nucleotides: 14. This CDR3 region has 15 residues. The CDR3 is CASTSLVSGGAGQFF. As DNA, the CDR3 is TGTGCCAGCACCTCCTTGGTTAGCGGGGGGGCCGGGCAGTTCTTC. Full variable domain (remainder filled in from reference TRBV5-4 and TRBJ2-1): ETGVTQSPTHLIKTRGQQVTLRCSSQSGHNTVSWYQQALGQGPQFIFQYYREEENGRGNFPPRFSGLQFPNYSSELNVNALELDDSALYLCASTSLVSGGAGQFFGPGTRLTVL.

The rearrangement links TRBV20-1 to TRBJ2-7; 11 bases agree with TRBD1. The germline V gene encodes CDR1 DFQATT and CDR2 SNEGSKA (reference sequence). This CDR3 contains 14 residues. With 3 bases clipped from V and 3 bases from J, the junction kept 4 bases outside the gene matches. The CDR3 nucleotides are TGCAGTGCTAGTAGCGGGACAGGGGGCTACGAGCAGTACTTC. It codes for CSASSGTGGYEQYF.

The V and J genes are TRBV7-9 and TRBJ2-7, with 9 bases aligning to TRBD1. The germline V gene encodes CDR1 SEHNR and CDR2 FQNEAQ (reference sequence). The CDR3 runs to 14 residues. V gave up 5 bases and J gave up 5 bases; unmatched junction bases: 7. The CDR3, as DNA: TGTGCCAGCAGCCCCGGGACAGGGCTCCACGAGCAGTACTTC. As protein: CASSPGTGLHEQYF.

This clone is a singleton in its sample. V gene TRBV18 combines with J gene TRBJ2-5; D remains ambiguous. In germline, CDR1 is KGHSH, CDR2 LQKENI. Between the trimmed V and J ends, which lost 5 bases and 5 bases, there was a span of 6 bases. CDR3 length: 11 amino acids. CDR3 nucleotide sequence: TGTGCCAGCTCAACTCCTGAGACCCAGTACTTC. This sequence encodes CASSTPETQYF.

This clone was seen more than once but under ten times. The V and J genes are TRBV7-9 and TRBJ2-7; 7 bases match TRBD1. The CDR3 consists of 15 residues. From germline, CDR1 is SEHNR and CDR2 FQNEAQ (reference sequence). J was trimmed by 5 bases and V by 6 bases; bases with no gene match: 13. Written as DNA, the CDR3 is TGTGCCAGCAGTATCGCCGGGACAGCGACCCACGAGCAGTACTTC. Translation gives CASSIAGTATHEQYF.

The chain couples TRBV4-1 to TRBJ2-3; 8 bases fit TRBD1. Trimming at V came to 4 bases and at J to 5 bases, leaving 5 bases not matched to a gene. This CDR3 is 14 amino acids long. Germline V gives CDR1 MGHRA, CDR2 YSYEKL. The CDR3 DNA follows: TGCGCCAGCAGCCGGACAGGGTTCGAAGATACGCAGTATTTT. Its translation: CASSRTGFEDTQYF.

J is TRBJ1-1 and V is TRBV2, with D possibly TRBD1 on 6 matching bases. The V and J ends lost 4 bases and 1 base respectively, with 7 bases between them. The CDR3 length is 13 residues. Looked up from germline, CDR1 is SNHLY and CDR2 is FYNNEI. The CDR3 bases are TGTGCCAGCAGTGCACAGGGGAACACTGAAGCTTTCTTT. This sequence encodes CASSAQGNTEAFF.

The genes are TRBV29-1 and TRBJ1-1, with D maybe TRBD1 (6 bases). The CDR3 spans 13 residues. Germline V gives CDR1 SQVTM, CDR2 ANQGSEA. The V gene lost 8 bases and the J gene lost 2 bases, with 15 bases spanning the gap. CDR3 DNA sequence: TGCAGCTCACGGACAGAAATCAACACTGAAGCTTTCTTT. This encodes CSSRTEINTEAFF.

This clone was seen a handful of times. The gene calls are TRBV12-3 or TRBV12-4 and TRBJ2-7; D is uncertain. The CDR3 contains 12 residues. Trimming removed 2 bases at V and 5 bases at J, with 7 bases between. In nucleotides, the CDR3 is TGTGCCAGCAGTTTATTAGCCGACGAGCAGTACTTC. It translates to CASSLLADEQYF.

This clone occurred once. V gene TRBV4-3 combines with J gene TRBJ2-5; no clear D gene. The V end lost 0 bases, the J end lost 4 bases, and 12 bases lay between the germline ends. The CDR3 sequence is 15 residues long. Germline V CDR1 and CDR2: LGHNA, YSLEER. This CDR3 reads CASSQDVVRPETQYF. The DNA of the CDR3 is TGCGCCAGCAGCCAAGATGTTGTGCGGCCAGAGACCCAGTACTTC.

The J gene is TRBJ1-1, the V gene TRBV30; 7 bases align to TRBD1. Germline lookup yields CDR1 GTSNPN and CDR2 SVGIG (reference sequence). V was pared by 1 base and J by 11 bases, with 16 bases of the junction left unmatched. The CDR3 runs to 15 residues. CDR3 protein: CAWSGPGTARDGAFF. In DNA form, the CDR3 reads TGTGCCTGGAGTGGGCCCGGGACAGCCCGGGATGGGGCTTTCTTT.

This chain's CDR3 is CASSAEQGAGEKLFF. DNA for the CDR3: TGTGCCAGCAGCGCCGAACAGGGGGCAGGGGAAAAACTGTTTTTT. This chain uses TRBV7-3 with TRBJ1-4; 9 positions agree with TRBD1. Germline V gene sequence: CDR1 SGHTA, CDR2 FQGTGA. The CDR3 totals 15 residues. V dropped 5 bases and J dropped 8; count of bases not matched to a gene: 9.

This clone is medium-sized by share. The J gene is TRBJ1-2, the V gene TRBV19, with D unclear. The CDR3 length is 15 residues. Trimming shortened V by 7 bases and J by 6 bases, and 21 bases separated the two germline ends. Germline CDR1 reads LNHDA; CDR2 reads SQIVND (reference sequence). Here the CDR3 reads CASNMFGGAPDGYTF. CDR3 coding DNA: TGTGCCAGTAATATGTTTGGCGGAGCGCCAGATGGCTACACCTTC.

The chain couples TRBV13 to TRBJ2-1, with D tentatively TRBD1 (5 bases). Germline V gives CDR1 PRHDT, CDR2 FYEKMQ (reference sequence). Trimming removed 1 base at V and 6 bases at J, with 10 bases between. CDR3 length: 14 amino acids. As DNA, the CDR3 is TGTGCCAGCAGCTTAGAGTCTAGGGGCAATGAGCAGTTCTTC. Protein: CASSLESRGNEQFF.

The chain joins TRBV18 to TRBJ1-2; TRBD1 is a possible D gene (5 bases). The V and J ends lost 5 bases and 0 bases respectively, with 10 bases between them. This CDR3 is built from 14 residues. Looked up from germline, CDR1 is KGHSH and CDR2 is LQKENI. CDR3 in DNA: TGTGCCAGCTCAGGGGCCAGTGCTAACTATGGCTACACCTTC. Its protein is CASSGASANYGYTF.

The chain couples TRBV2 to TRBJ2-5, with 9 bases lining up with TRBD2. CDR3 length equals 13 residues. From germline, CDR1 is SNHLY and CDR2 FYNNEI. V was clipped by 3 bases and J by 5 bases; unmatched bases: 1. This CDR3 reads CASSDLAGETQYF. The CDR3 nucleotides read TGTGCCAGCAGTGATCTAGCGGGGGAGACCCAGTACTTC. The full variable domain, with the rest looked up from reference TRBV2 and TRBJ2-5, is EPEVTQTPSHQVTQMGQEVILRCVPISNHLYFYWYRQILGQKVEFLVSFYNNEISEKSEIFDDQFSVERPDGSNFTLKIRSTKLEDSAMYFCASSDLAGETQYFGPGTRLLVL.

This CDR3 is CASSMGAEPGNTIYF. The CDR3 DNA sequence: TGTGCCAGTAGTATGGGGGCAGAACCTGGAAACACCATATATTTT. The chain combines TRBV19 with TRBJ1-3, with D tentatively TRBD1 (6 bases). The CDR3 is 15 amino acids. Per the germline V gene, CDR1 is LNHDA and CDR2 is SQIVND (reference sequence). Trimming took off 3 bases at V and 2 bases at J, with 11 bases between the two ends. Full variable domain (missing parts from reference TRBV19 and TRBJ1-3): DGGITQSPKYLFRKEGQNVTLSCEQNLNHDAMYWYRQDPGQGLRLIYYSQIVNDFQKGDIAEGYSVSREKKESFPLTVTSAQKNPTAFYLCASSMGAEPGNTIYFGEGSWLTVV.

The sample holds one count of this clone. This chain uses TRBV10-3 with TRBJ2-5; D is perhaps TRBD2 (5 bases). V gave up 4 bases and J gave up 0 bases, with 12 bases separating them. This CDR3 spans 15 amino acids. CDR1 is ENHRY and CDR2 is SYGVKD in the germline V gene. Written as DNA, the CDR3 is TGTGCCATCAGTGGAAGACGGGGAGACCAAGAGACCCAGTACTTC. The encoded protein is CAISGRRGDQETQYF.

The chain employs TRBV14 and TRBJ1-2; 9 nucleotides agree with TRBD1. The V gene's germline CDR1 is SGHDN and CDR2 FVKESK. This CDR3 has 16 amino acids. V trimming: 1 base; J trimming: 4 bases; junction bases outside the gene matches: 7. The CDR3 DNA is TGTGCCAGCAGCCAAGGATCCGGGACAGGGACCTATGGCTACACCTTC. It yields the protein CASSQGSGTGTYGYTF.

The V and J genes are TRBV30 and TRBJ1-1; no firm D call. The CDR3 loop spans 15 amino acids. CDR1 GTSNPN and CDR2 SVGIG come from the germline V gene (reference sequence). Trimming pared 1 base from V and 4 bases from J, leaving 16 bases between. The CDR3 spells CAWSARRYSGTEAFF. CDR3 nucleotides: TGTGCCTGGAGTGCTCGTCGGTATTCGGGCACTGAAGCTTTCTTT.

This sequence joins TRBV28 and TRBJ1-5, with 7 bases fitting TRBD1. Germline V gives CDR1 MDHEN, CDR2 SYDVKM. The CDR3 has 19 residues. The J segment lost 0 bases and the V segment lost 5 bases, leaving 16 bases of the junction unmatched. The CDR3 DNA reads TGTGCCAGCAGTCCTCTCACCCTCTGGACAGGACATAGCAATCAGCCCCAGCATTTT. It encodes CASSPLTLWTGHSNQPQHF. Together with reference TRBV28 and TRBJ1-5, the CDR3 gives the full variable domain: DVKVTQSSRYLVKRTGEKVFLECVQDMDHENMFWYRQDPGLGLRLIYFSYDVKMKEKGDIPEGYSVSREKKERFSLILESASTNQTSMYLCASSPLTLWTGHSNQPQHFGDGTRLSIL.

This sequence joins TRBV5-5 and TRBJ2-3, with D possibly matching TRBD2 (5 bases). The CDR3 contains 14 residues. CDR1 SGHKS and CDR2 YYEKEE come from the germline V gene (reference sequence). Between the trimmed V and J ends, which lost 4 bases and 1 base, there was a span of 10 bases. For the CDR3, the DNA is TGTGCCAGCAGCCTCCGGGATGGCACAGATACGCAGTATTTT. It specifies CASSLRDGTDTQYF.

The rearrangement joins TRBV7-7 to TRBJ2-5; D is possibly TRBD2 (6 bases). The CDR3 is 14 residues long. V lost 5 bases to trimming and J lost 2 bases, with 12 bases between them. The germline V gene has CDR1 SSHAT and CDR2 FNYEAQ (reference sequence). DNA of the CDR3: TGTGCCAGCAGCGAAAATCGGGGGCAAGAGACCCAGTACTTC. Protein: CASSENRGQETQYF.

The V call is TRBV6-5, the J call TRBJ1-2; D remains unclear. Germline values: CDR1 MNHEY, CDR2 SVGAGI. CDR3 length equals 16 residues. Trimming removed 0 bases from V and 5 bases from J, with 16 bases in between. CDR3 DNA sequence: TGTGCCAGCAGTTACTCGAACCAGGCGACCCCTTATGGCTACACCTTC. This translates into CASSYSNQATPYGYTF.

The chain's CDR3 is CAIGGATNEKLFF. The CDR3 coding sequence is TGTGCCATTGGAGGTGCAACTAATGAAAAACTGTTTTTT. The chain couples TRBV19 to TRBJ1-4; D is uncertain. The CDR3 contains 13 residues. Trimming cost V 10 bases and J 0 bases, with 9 bases left between them. CDR1 and CDR2 from the germline V gene are LNHDA and SQIVND (reference sequence). Combining the CDR3 with reference TRBV19 and TRBJ1-4 gives the whole variable domain DGGITQSPKYLFRKEGQNVTLSCEQNLNHDAMYWYRQDPGQGLRLIYYSQIVNDFQKGDIAEGYSVSREKKESFPLTVTSAQKNPTAFYLCAIGGATNEKLFFGSGTQLSVL.

The rearrangement joins TRBV4-2 to TRBJ2-7; D unclear. Germline CDR1 LGHNA, CDR2 YNFKEQ. The CDR3 runs to 17 residues. V shed 1 base and J shed 0 bases, with 16 bases lying between them. The CDR3 sequence: CASSQVVRFLSSYEQYF. CDR3 DNA: TGTGCCAGCAGCCAAGTGGTTCGGTTTTTGTCCTCCTACGAGCAGTACTTC.

The chain carries TRBV7-2 and TRBJ1-4; 7 bases align to TRBD1. There are 16 residues in the CDR3. CDR1 is SGHTA, CDR2 FQGNSA, per germline. With V trimmed by 3 bases and J by 8 bases, 12 bases remained unmatched. CDR3 region: CASSFIPTDRQEKLFF. CDR3 coding DNA: TGTGCCAGCAGCTTCATCCCGACGGACAGGCAAGAAAAACTGTTTTTT.